This section outlines one TCR beta chain sequence together with its context. TCRdb's table, derived via immunoSEQ multiplex PCR, lists solely in-frame clones and lacks some. The table lists 65,000 to 90,000 clones, 65% to 85% of them singletons. This entry is derived from a study of PD-L1 blockade in urothelial cancer. In the study overall: From 2014, patients received atezolizumab, given as 1,200 mg intravenously every 3 weeks. Males with bladder-origin urothelial cancer constituted twenty-five of 29 patients. Analyses used blood from 3 weeks (second dose) and 6 weeks after treatment start.

This CDR3 region has 16 residues. V shed 5 bases and J shed 0 bases, with 16 bases lying between them. In germline, CDR1 is MNHEY, CDR2 SMNVEV (reference sequence). The time point was: pretreatment peripheral blood. Source: PBMCs, taken around atezolizumab (anti-PD-L1) treatment. The V and J genes are TRBV27 and TRBJ2-5; D call uncertain. The clonotype was recovered from a woman in her seventies with urothelial cancer. The CDR3 protein is CASSPRGLEYQETQYF. CDR3 DNA sequence: TGTGCCAGCAGTCCCCGTGGGTTGGAGTACCAAGAGACCCAGTACTTC.